The sequence of this TCR beta chain was determined in a study of vaccination and CD4 T cells after COVID-19. Study-wide context: The convalescents comprised six males and four females, two of them Hispanic.

Germline V lookup: CDR1 SGHTA, CDR2 FQGNSA. Trimming took off 8 bases at V and 4 bases at J, with 10 bases between the two ends. The CDR3 extends over 12 amino acids. This clonotype was counted a few times. MiXCR, run by TCRdb on the PCR reads, gives a single entry per CDR3 protein. Of 25,000 to 35,000 distinct CDR3 sequences in the sample, 49% were seen once. Time point indicated: late sampling 161 to 241 days after vaccination in three convalescent patients. The gene calls are TRBV7-2 and TRBJ2-3; the D gene is possibly TRBD2 (5 bases). This sequence was found in a human donor who had recovered from COVID-19. The sample was CD4+ T cells from blood, taken about 7 months after SARS-CoV-2 vaccination. The CDR3 loop reads CASGSDADTQYF. Written as DNA, the CDR3 is TGTGCCAGCGGGAGCGATGCAGATACGCAGTATTTT.